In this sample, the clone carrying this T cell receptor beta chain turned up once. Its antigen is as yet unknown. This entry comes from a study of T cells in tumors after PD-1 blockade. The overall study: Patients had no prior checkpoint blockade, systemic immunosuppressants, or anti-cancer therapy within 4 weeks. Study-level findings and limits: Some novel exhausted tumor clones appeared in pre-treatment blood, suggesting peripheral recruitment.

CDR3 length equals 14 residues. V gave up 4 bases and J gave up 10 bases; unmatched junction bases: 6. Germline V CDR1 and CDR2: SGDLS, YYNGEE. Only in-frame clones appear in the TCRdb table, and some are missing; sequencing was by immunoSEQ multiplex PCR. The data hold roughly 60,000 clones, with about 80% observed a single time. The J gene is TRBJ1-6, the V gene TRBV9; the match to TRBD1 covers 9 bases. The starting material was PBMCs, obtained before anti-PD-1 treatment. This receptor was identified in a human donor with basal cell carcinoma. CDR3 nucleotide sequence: TGTGCCAGCAGCTCGGGACAGGGTTTCTCACCCCTCCACTTT. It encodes CASSSGQGFSPLHF.